This T cell receptor beta chain was captured by sequencing in a study of cytomegalovirus exposure and HLA in healthy donors. The wider study: Sequencing of 150 million to 200 million T cells in an earlier analysis found 120 million or so unique TCR beta sequences.

V was cut by 5 bases and J by 5 bases, with 21 bases left in between. Per germline, CDR1 SGHVS and CDR2 FQNEAQ. The CDR3 covers 17 residues. Points on this clone: Its antigen is undetermined.

The PCR contained 60 Vbeta and 13 Jbeta primers. TCRdb keeps only in-frame clones here, not all; method: immunoSEQ multiplex PCR. The table shows about 91,000 clones, with more than 75% occurring only once. Points from the study as a whole: Later on, an analysis tied 15,000 to 20,000 TCR beta sequences to HLA alleles at 0.05 false discovery rate.

This clonotype originated in a man aged 30 to 39 in good health and CMV-seropositive. This chain connects TRBV7-8 to TRBJ1-4, with D perhaps matching TRBD1 (5 bases). Sample: PBMCs. In DNA, the CDR3 is TGTGCCAGCAGCGCACGATACCGAGGGGAGGGAAATGAAAAACTGTTTTTT. Translation: CASSARYRGEGNEKLFF. The entire variable domain, with the rest obtained from reference TRBV7-8 and TRBJ1-4, is as follows: GAGVSQSPRYKVAKRGQDVALRCDPISGHVSLFWYQQALGQGPEFLTYFQNEAQLDKSGLPSDRFFAERPEGSVSTLKIQRTQQEDSAVYLCASSARYRGEGNEKLFFGSGTQLSVL.